The entry below describes one T cell receptor beta chain. This specimen belongs to a study of blood T cell repertoires in COVID-19. Study-level background: From the United States, Italy and Spain came samples of acute and convalescent COVID-19.

Only in-frame clones appear in the TCRdb table, and some are missing; sequencing was by immunoSEQ multiplex PCR. The table includes about 24,000 clones, 89% detected once. With 8 bases clipped from V and 0 bases from J, the junction kept 6 bases outside the gene matches. This CDR3 spans 14 amino acids. Germline CDR1 and CDR2: SNHLY and FYNNEI. Sample: peripheral blood. The sequence was obtained from a man in his 70s with acute or convalescent COVID-19. This chain connects TRBV2 to TRBJ2-7; TRBD1 matches 8 bases. In nucleotides, the CDR3 is TGTGCCAGCTATCGGGACAGGAGCTCCTACGAGCAGTACTTC. Protein: CASYRDRSSYEQYF.